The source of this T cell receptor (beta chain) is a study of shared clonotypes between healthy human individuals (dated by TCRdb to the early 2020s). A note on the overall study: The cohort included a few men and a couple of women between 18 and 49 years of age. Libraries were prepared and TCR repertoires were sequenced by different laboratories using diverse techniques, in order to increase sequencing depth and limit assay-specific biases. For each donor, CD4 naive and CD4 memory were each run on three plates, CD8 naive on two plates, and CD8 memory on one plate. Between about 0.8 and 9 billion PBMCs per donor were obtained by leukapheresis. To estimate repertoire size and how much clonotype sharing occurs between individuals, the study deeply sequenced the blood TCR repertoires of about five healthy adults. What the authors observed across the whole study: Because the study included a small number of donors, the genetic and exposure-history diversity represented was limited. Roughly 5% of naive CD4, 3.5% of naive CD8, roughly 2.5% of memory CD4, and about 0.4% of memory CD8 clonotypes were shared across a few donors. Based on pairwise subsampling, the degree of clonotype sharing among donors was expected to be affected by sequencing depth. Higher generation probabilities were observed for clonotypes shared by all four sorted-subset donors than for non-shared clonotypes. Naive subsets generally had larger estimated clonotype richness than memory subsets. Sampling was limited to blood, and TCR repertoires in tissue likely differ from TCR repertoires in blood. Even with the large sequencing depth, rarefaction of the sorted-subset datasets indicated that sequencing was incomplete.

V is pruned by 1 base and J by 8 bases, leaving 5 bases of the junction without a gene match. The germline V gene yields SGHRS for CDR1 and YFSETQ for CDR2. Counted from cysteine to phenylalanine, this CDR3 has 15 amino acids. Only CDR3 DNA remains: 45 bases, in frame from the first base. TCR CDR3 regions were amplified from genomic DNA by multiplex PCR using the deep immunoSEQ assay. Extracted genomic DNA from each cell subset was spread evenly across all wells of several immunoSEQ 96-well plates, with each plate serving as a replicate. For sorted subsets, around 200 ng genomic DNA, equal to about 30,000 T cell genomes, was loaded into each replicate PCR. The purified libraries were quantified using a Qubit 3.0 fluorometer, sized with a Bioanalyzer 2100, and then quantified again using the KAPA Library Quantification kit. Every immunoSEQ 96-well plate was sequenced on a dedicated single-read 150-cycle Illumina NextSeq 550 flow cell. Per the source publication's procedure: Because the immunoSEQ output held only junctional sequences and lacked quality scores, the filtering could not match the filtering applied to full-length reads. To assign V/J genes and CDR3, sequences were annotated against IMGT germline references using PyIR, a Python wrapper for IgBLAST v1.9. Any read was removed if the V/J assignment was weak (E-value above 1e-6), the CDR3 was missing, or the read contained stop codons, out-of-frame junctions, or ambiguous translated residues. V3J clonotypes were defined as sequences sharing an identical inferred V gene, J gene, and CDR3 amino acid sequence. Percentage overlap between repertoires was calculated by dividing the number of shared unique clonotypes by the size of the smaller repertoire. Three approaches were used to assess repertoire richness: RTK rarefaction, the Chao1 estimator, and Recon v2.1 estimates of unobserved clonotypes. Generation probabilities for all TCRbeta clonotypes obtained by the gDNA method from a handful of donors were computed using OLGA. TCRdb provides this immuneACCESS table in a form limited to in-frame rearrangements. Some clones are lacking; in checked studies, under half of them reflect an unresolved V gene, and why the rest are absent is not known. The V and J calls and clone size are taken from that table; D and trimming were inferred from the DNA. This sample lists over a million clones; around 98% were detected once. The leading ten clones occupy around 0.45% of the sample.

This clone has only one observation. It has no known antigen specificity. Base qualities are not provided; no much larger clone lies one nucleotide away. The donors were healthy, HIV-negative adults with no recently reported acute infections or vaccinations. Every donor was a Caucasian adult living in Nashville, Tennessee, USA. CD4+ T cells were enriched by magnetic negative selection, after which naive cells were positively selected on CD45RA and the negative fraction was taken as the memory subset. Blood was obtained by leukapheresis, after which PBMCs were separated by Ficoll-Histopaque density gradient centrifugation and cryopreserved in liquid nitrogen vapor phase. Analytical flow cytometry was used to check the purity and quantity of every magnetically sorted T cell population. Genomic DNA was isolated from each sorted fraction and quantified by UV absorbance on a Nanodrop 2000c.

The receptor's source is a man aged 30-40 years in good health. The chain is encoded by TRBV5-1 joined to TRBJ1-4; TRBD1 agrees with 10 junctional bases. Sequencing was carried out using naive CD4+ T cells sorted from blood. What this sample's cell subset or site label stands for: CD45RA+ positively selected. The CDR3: CASSLLGTGEEKLFF. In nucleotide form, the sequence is TGCGCCAGCAGCTTGCTTGGGACAGGGGAGGAAAAACTGTTTTTT. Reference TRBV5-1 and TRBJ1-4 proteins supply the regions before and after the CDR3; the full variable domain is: KAGVTQTPRYLIKTRGQQVTLSCSPISGHRSVSWYQQTPGQGLQFLFEYFSETQRNKGNFPGRFSGRQFSNSRSEMNVSTLELGDSALYLCASSLLGTGEEKLFFGSGTQLSVL.